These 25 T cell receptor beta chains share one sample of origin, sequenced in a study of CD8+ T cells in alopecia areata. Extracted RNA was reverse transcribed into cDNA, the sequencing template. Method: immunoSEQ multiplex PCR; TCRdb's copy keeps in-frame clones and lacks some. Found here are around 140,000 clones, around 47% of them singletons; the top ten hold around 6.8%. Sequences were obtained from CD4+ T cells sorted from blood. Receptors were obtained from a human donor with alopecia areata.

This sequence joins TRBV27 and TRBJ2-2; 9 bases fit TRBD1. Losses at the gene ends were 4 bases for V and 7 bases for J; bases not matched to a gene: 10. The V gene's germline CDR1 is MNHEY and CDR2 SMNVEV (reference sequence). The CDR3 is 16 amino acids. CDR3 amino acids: CASSSFGTGRGGELFF. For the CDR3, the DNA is TGTGCCAGCAGTTCGTTCGGGACAGGGCGAGGCGGGGAGCTGTTTTTT.

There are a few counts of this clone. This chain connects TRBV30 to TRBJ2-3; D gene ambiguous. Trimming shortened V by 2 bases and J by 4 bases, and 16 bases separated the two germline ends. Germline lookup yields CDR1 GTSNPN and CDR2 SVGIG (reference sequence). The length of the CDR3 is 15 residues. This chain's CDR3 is CAWSKRANIADTQYF. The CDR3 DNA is TGTGCCTGGAGTAAACGGGCCAACATCGCAGATACGCAGTATTTT.

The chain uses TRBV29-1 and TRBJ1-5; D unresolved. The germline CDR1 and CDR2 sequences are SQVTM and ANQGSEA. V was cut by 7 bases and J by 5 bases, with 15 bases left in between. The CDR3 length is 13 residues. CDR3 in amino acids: CSAAPGPDQPQHF. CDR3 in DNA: TGCAGCGCAGCCCCCGGGCCCGATCAGCCCCAGCATTTT.

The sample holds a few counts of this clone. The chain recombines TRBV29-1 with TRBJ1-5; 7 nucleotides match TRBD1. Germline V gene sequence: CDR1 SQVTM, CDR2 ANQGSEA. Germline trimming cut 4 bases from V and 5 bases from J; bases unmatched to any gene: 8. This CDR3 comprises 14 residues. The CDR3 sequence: CSVVGQDPDQPQHF. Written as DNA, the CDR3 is TGCAGCGTTGTCGGACAGGATCCCGATCAGCCCCAGCATTTT. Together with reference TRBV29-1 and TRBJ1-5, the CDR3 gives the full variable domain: SAVISQKPSRDICQRGTSLTIQCQVDSQVTMMFWYRQQPGQSLTLIATANQGSEATYESGFVIDKFPISRPNLTFSTLTVSNMSPEDSSIYLCSVVGQDPDQPQHFGDGTRLSIL.

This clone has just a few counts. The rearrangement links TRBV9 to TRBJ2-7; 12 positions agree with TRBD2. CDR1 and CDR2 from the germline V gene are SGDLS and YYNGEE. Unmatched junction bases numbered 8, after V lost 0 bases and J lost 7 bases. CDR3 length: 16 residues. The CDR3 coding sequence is TGTGCCAGCAGCGTAGGTCCCAGACTAGCGGGAGTAGAGCAGTACTTC. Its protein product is CASSVGPRLAGVEQYF.

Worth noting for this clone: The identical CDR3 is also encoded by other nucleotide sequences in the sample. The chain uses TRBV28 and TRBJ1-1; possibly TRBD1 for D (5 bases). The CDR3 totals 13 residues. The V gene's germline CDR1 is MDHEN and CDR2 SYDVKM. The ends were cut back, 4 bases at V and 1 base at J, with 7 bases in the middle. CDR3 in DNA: TGTGCCAGCAGTTCGGGGGGGAACACTGAAGCTTTCTTT. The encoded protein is CASSSGGNTEAFF.

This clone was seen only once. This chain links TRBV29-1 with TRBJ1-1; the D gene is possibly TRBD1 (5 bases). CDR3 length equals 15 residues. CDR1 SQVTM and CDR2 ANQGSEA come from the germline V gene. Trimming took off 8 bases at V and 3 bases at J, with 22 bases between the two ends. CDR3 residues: CSTRTQGIKDTEAFF. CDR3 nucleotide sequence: TGCAGCACCAGGACCCAGGGAATTAAGGACACTGAAGCTTTCTTT. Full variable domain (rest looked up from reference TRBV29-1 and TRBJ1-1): SAVISQKPSRDICQRGTSLTIQCQVDSQVTMMFWYRQQPGQSLTLIATANQGSEATYESGFVIDKFPISRPNLTFSTLTVSNMSPEDSSIYLCSTRTQGIKDTEAFFGQGTRLTVV.

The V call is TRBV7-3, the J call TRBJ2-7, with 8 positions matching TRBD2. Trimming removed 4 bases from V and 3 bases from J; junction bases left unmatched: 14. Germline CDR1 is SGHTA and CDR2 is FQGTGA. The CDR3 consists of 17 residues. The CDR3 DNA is TGTGCCAGCAGCTCGGGGGGCGGGAGGAAATTAAGCTACGAGCAGTACTTC. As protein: CASSSGGGRKLSYEQYF.

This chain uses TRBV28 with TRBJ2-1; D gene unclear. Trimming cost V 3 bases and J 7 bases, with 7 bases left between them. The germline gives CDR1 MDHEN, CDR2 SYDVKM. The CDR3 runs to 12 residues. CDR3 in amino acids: CASSFIENEQFF. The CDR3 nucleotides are TGTGCCAGCAGTTTCATTGAGAATGAGCAGTTCTTC.

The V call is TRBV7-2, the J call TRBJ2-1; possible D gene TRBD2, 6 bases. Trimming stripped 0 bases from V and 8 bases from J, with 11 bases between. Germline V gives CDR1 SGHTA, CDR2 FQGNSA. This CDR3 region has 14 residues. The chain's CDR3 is CASSLAPSEYEQFF. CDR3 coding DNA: TGTGCCAGCAGCTTAGCACCTAGCGAGTATGAGCAGTTCTTC.

DNA of the CDR3: TGTGCCAGCCGCGATCTCCGACTAGCGGGAGTGGTCGGCTACGAGCAGTACTTC. Translated: CASRDLRLAGVVGYEQYF. The chain couples TRBV28 to TRBJ2-7, with TRBD2 matching 12 bases. CDR3 length equals 18 residues. V dropped 8 bases and J dropped 3; count of bases not matched to a gene: 17. Germline V CDR1 and CDR2: MDHEN, SYDVKM. Full variable domain (missing parts from reference TRBV28 and TRBJ2-7): DVKVTQSSRYLVKRTGEKVFLECVQDMDHENMFWYRQDPGLGLRLIYFSYDVKMKEKGDIPEGYSVSREKKERFSLILESASTNQTSMYLCASRDLRLAGVVGYEQYFGPGTRLTVT.

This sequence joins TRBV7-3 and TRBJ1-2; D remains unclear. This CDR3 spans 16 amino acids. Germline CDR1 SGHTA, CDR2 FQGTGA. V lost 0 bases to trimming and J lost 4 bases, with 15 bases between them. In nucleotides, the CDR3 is TGTGCCAGCAGCTTAACGCCCGGGCCCCGGACCTATGGCTACACCTTC. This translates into CASSLTPGPRTYGYTF. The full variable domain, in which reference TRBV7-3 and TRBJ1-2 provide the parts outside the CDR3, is GAGVSQTPSNKVTEKGKYVELRCDPISGHTALYWYRQSLGQGPEFLIYFQGTGAADDSGLPNDRFFAVRPEGSVSTLKIQRTERGDSAVYLCASSLTPGPRTYGYTFGSGTRLTVV.

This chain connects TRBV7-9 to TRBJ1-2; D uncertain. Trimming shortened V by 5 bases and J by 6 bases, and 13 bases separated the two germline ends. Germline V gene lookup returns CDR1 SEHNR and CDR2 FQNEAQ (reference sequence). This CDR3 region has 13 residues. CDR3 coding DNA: TGTGCCAGCAGCCTGACGGGAGTCGATGGCTACACCTTC. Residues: CASSLTGVDGYTF. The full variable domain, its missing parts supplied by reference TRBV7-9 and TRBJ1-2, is DTGVSQNPRHKITKRGQNVTFRCDPISEHNRLYWYRQTLGQGPEFLTYFQNEAQLEKSRLLSDRFSAERPKGSFSTLEIQRTEQGDSAMYLCASSLTGVDGYTFGSGTRLTVV.

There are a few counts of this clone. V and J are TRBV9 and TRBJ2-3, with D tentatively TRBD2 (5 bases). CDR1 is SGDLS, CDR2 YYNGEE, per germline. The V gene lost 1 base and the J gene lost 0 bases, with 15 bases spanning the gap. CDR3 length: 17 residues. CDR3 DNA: TGTGCCAGCAGCGTACGCAAACTAGATTCAAGCACAGATACGCAGTATTTT. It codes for CASSVRKLDSSTDTQYF.

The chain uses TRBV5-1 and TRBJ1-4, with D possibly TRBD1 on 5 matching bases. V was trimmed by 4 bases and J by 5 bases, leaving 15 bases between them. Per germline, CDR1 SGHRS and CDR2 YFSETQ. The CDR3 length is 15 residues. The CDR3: CASSNRGGGNEKLFF. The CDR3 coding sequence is TGCGCCAGCAGCAACCGGGGGGGTGGCAATGAAAAACTGTTTTTT. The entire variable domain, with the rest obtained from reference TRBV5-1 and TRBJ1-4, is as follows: KAGVTQTPRYLIKTRGQQVTLSCSPISGHRSVSWYQQTPGQGLQFLFEYFSETQRNKGNFPGRFSGRQFSNSRSEMNVSTLELGDSALYLCASSNRGGGNEKLFFGSGTQLSVL.

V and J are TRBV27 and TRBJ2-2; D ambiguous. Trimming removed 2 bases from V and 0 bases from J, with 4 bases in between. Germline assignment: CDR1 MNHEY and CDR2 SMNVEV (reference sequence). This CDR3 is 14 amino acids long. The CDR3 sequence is CASSLPANTGELFF. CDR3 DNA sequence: TGTGCCAGCAGTTTACCAGCGAACACCGGGGAGCTGTTTTTT.

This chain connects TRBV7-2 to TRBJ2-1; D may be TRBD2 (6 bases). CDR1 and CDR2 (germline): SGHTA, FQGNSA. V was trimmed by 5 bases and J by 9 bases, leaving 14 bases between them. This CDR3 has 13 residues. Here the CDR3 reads CASSPGGMGEQFF. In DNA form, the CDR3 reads TGTGCCAGCAGCCCAGGCGGGATGGGTGAGCAGTTCTTC.

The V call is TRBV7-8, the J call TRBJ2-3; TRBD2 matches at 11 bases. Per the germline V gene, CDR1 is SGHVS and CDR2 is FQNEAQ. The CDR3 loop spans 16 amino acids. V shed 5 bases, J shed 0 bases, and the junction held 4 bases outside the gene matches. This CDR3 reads CASSHWTSGSTDTQYF. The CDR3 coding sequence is TGTGCCAGCAGCCACTGGACTAGCGGGAGCACAGATACGCAGTATTTT.

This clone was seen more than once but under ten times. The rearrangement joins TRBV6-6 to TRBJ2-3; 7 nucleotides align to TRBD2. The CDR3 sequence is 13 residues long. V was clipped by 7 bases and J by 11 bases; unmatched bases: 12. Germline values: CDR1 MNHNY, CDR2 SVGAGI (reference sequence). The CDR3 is CASTVPPGGWQYF. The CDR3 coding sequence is TGTGCCAGCACTGTCCCCCCGGGAGGTTGGCAGTATTTT.

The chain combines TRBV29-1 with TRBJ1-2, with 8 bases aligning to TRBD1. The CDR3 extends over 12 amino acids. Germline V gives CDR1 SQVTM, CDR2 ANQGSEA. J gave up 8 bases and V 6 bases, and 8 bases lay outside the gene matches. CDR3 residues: CSVDRVFGGYTF. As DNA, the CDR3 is TGCAGCGTGGACAGGGTATTTGGGGGCTACACCTTC.

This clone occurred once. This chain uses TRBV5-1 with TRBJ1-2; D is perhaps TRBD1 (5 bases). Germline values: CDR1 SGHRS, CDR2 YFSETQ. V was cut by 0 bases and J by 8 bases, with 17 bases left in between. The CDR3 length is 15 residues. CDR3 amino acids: CASSLAVGTFHGYTF. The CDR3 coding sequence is TGCGCCAGCAGCTTGGCCGTTGGGACTTTCCACGGCTACACCTTC.

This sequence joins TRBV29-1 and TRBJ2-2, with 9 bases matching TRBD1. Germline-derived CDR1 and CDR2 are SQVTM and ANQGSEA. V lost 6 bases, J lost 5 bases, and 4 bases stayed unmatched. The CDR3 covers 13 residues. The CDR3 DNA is TGCAGCGTACGGGACAGGGAAACCGGGGAGCTGTTTTTT. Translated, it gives CSVRDRETGELFF.

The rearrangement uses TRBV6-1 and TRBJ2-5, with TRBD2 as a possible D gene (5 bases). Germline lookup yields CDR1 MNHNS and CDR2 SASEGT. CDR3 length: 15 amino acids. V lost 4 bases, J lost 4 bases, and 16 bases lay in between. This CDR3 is CASSGQASFLETQYF. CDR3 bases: TGTGCCAGCAGTGGCCAAGCTAGCTTCCTAGAGACCCAGTACTTC.

The DNA for the CDR3 is TGTGCCAGCAGTTTAGGGGCCCTAAAGTATGGCTACACCTTC. Translated, it gives CASSLGALKYGYTF. The V gene is TRBV27, the J gene TRBJ1-2; possibly TRBD1 for D (5 bases). The V end lost 2 bases, the J end lost 5 bases, and 12 bases lay between the germline ends. CDR1 and CDR2 (germline): MNHEY, SMNVEV (reference sequence). This CDR3 has 14 residues.

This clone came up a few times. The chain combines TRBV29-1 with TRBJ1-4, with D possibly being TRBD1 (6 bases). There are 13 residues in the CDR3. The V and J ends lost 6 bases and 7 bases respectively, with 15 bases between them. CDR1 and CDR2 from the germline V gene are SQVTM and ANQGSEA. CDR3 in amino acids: CSVRRGGTEKLFF. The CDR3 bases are TGCAGCGTCCGCAGGGGTGGGACTGAAAAACTGTTTTTT. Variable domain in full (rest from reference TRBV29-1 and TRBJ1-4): SAVISQKPSRDICQRGTSLTIQCQVDSQVTMMFWYRQQPGQSLTLIATANQGSEATYESGFVIDKFPISRPNLTFSTLTVSNMSPEDSSIYLCSVRRGGTEKLFFGSGTQLSVL.